This T cell receptor (beta chain) originates from a study of cytomegalovirus exposure and HLA in healthy donors (dated by TCRdb to about 2017). Turning to the overall study: An earlier analysis of some 600 of the donors reported approximately 280 Gb of sequence data and 95 million to 140 million unique TCR beta sequences obtained from about 170 million T cells. Approximately 310 gigabases of sequencing data and approximately 80 million unique TCR sequences were included in an early release covering about 620 HLA-typed donors. Of the approximately 370 genotyped donors, less than 85% were placed in the genetic ancestry cluster associated with self-reported Caucasian donors. The study aimed to test whether signatures of past pathogen exposure could be identified by cataloging public T cell receptors. Using immunosequencing, the study profiled T cell repertoires from approximately 700 subjects and related those repertoires to cytomegalovirus serostatus. In addition to the first cohort of 666 subjects, a separate validation cohort of over 90 different subjects was used. High-throughput TCR immunosequencing, statistical association of individual TCRs with disease status, and machine learning were combined to predict cytomegalovirus infection status. To study patterns of TCR occurrence, a later analysis re-analyzed previously published TCR beta repertoires from 500 to 850 donors and added high-resolution HLA genotyping. In the later analysis, no new phenotypic data were used to find candidate immune exposures; instead, reliance was placed on TCR beta sequences and their occurrence across donors. An earlier analysis of roughly 580 of the donors used high-throughput TCR beta sequencing to judge whether each TCR beta V gene segment behaved as functional or pseudogenic. Alongside the repertoire data, information on donor age, sex, ethnicity and CMV serostatus was compiled. In a later genetic analysis, genome-wide SNP genotypes for about three fifths of the roughly 670 donors were used, and that subset was treated as a discovery cohort. Every repertoire in the discovery cohort had been generated on one and the same sequencing platform. Class I and class II HLA loci were covered by the typing at four-digit resolution. The number of donors typed differed by locus, with roughly 629-640 for A, B, C, DRB1 and DQB1, 522 for DQA1, 600 to 610 for DPA1, and around 450 for DPB1. Roughly 5 DR-DQ haplotypes were treated as single units for association and clustering because of strong linkage in the cohort. Among some 400 genotyped donors of the cohort, an average of approximately 240,000 unique TCR beta nucleotide sequences was sequenced per donor, of which roughly 17% were non-productive. Paper-wide results and their limitations: Strong co-occurrence of HLA alleles, especially DR and DQ, made assigning TCR associations to individual alleles difficult. According to a later genetic analysis, donors in an Asian-associated ancestry cluster had fewer N-insertions in productive TCRs than the approximately 610-donor mean. In a later analysis, TCR association rates were found to vary across HLA loci, with the most associated TCRs seen for DRB1 alleles and the fewest for HLA-C alleles. A further reported finding was that TCR beta sequences accurately predicted the HLA-A and HLA-B alleles for most subjects in the first cohort. CMV serostatus was the only immune exposure information available for the cohort. Because some donors lacked HLA typing at each locus, the association tests relied only on the typed subset. Some IMGT-functional V segments, including TRBV6-2 and TRBV6-3, could not be told apart with the 87-base-pair reads, so those segments were excluded. Most TCR sequences were observed very rarely across donors, whereas some public TCRs were present in many individuals. It was suggested by the authors that the approach could potentially be generalized to other disease states and immunological phenotypes. A few of the identified cytomegalovirus-associated TCR beta chains were confirmed in vitro to be specific for cytomegalovirus antigens. In a later analysis, several top co-occurrence clusters were reported to appear linked to parvovirus B19, influenza, CMV and Epstein-Barr virus. Sequencing depth was assumed to be roughly uniform across donors in the presence/absence analyses, though that assumption may not hold. Linkage disequilibrium might explain the correlated functional status among segregating V segments, but an unknown experimental factor could not be ruled out. A later analysis associated about 17,000 TCR beta sequences with specific HLA alleles at a false discovery rate of 0.05. A later analysis found that most CMV-associated TCR beta chains appeared HLA-restricted, with HLA associations seemingly driven largely by CMV exposure. A group of highly shared sequence variants was considered likely to be a technical artifact of the sequencing pipeline. In an earlier analysis of 587 of the donors, most TCR beta V segments appeared in productive rearrangements about 90% or about 30% of the time, broadly matching IMGT annotations. In the study, some 160 TCR beta chains were listed as associated with cytomegalovirus. The classifier was reported to diagnose cytomegalovirus status with high specificity and sensitivity in both the original and validation cohorts. In a later analysis, HLA-associated TCR beta chains showed more clonal expansion and lower generation probabilities than non-associated chains that were equally common. Because counts were too low, more than 15 rarely observed V segments, including chromosome 9 orphons, were excluded from the earlier analysis of around 590 of the donors. V-gene and J-gene trimming of TCR beta chains was associated with a missense DCLRE1C variant in a later genetic analysis, and the association was replicated in an independent cohort. The cohort was sequenced for TCR beta chains only, and without alpha or paired-chain data the features that could be detected were limited.

Library creation used the immunoSEQ multiplex PCR assay. For the multiplex PCR, a mixture combining 60 forward primers for TCR Vbeta segments and 13 reverse primers for TCR Jbeta segments was used. A multiplex PCR assay on genomic DNA amplified the CDR3 region of rearranged TCR beta genes. The Illumina HiSeq System was used to sequence the amplified TCR beta libraries as 87-base-pair reads. Turning to the authors' computational methods: A later analysis tallied tens of millions of unique TCR beta chains across the 700 or so repertoires, and roughly 11 million of those chains were shared by two or more donors. To remove PCR and sequencing errors, raw reads were error-corrected and collapsed into unique sequences using a nearest-neighbor algorithm that merged closely related sequences. CDR3 sequences were aligned to IMGT reference sequences to assign V, D and J gene segments. For a sequence to be retained, a match of at least six nucleotides to both a V gene segment and a J gene segment was required. A rearrangement counted as productive if the CDR3 had no stop codons and remained in frame with V and J, and every other rearrangement counted as non-productive. CDR3 was defined by IMGT convention, running from the second conserved V-encoded cysteine to the conserved J-encoded phenylalanine. The earlier analysis of a few hundred of the donors excluded sequences that lacked an unambiguous match to a single V gene segment. An earlier analysis of fewer than 750 of the donors classified V segments as functional when productive rearrangements were above 56.7% and as segregating when the standard deviation between donors was above 5%. A statistical classification framework was developed to diagnose cytomegalovirus status using the catalog of TCR beta chain sequences. V and J gene assignment, in a later analysis, came from comparing TCR nucleotide sequences with IMGT/GENE-DB human TR gene sequences. Using the TCRdist pipeline, a later analysis assigned CDR3 sequences along with most-parsimonious VDJ recombination scenarios. In a later analysis, each TCR beta chain was defined by its CDR3 amino acid sequence together with its V-gene family, and reads lacking a unique V-gene family were excluded. As a way to deal with suspected cross-contamination and a sequencing artifact, a later analysis dropped 450 to 600 nucleotide sequences that were highly shared and had low generation probability. In a later analysis, a clonal expansion index was calculated for each public chain from normalized within-repertoire ranks of inferred template counts. A later analysis computed generation probabilities with a VDJ recombination model fitted to out-of-frame rearrangements, and checked the results against IGoR. In a later analysis, hypergeometric tests were used to score TCR-TCR, TCR-HLA and TCR-CMV co-occurrence, with a repertoire-size bias correction applied to TCR pairs. A later analysis estimated false discovery rates by permuting HLA or CMV assignments 20 times. In a later analysis, co-occurring TCRs were grouped using DBSCAN, with TCRdist sequence similarity added in when clustering inside HLA-allele-positive subsets. Co-occurrence clustering excluded repertoires with fewer than 30,000 or more than 120,000 public chains, plus five with anomalous nucleotide sharing. The table was pulled from immuneACCESS by TCRdb, which kept in-frame rearrangements only. Such tables lose some clones; where checked, under half of the loss comes from unresolved V genes, and the rest has no known cause. The DNA was the basis for D and trimming; V, J and clone size are from that table. The sample table records fewer than 100,000 clones. The top ten clonotypes cover 0.58% of the sample.

CDR1 and CDR2 were assigned from the germline V gene (reference sequence) as GTSNPN and SVGIG. V sheds 0 bases and J sheds 3 bases, leaving 11 bases between their ends. The CDR3 holds 14 amino acids from the cysteine to the phenylalanine. Solely the CDR3 DNA is kept, with 42 bases framed from the first base. In total, roughly 710 healthy bone marrow donors made up the cohort. Cohort members were all nominally healthy when sampled, although unrecorded immune exposures were likely present. The donor was CMV seronegative and belonged to the group of 352 seronegative cohort members. A peripheral blood sample was provided by each donor, and peripheral blood mononuclear cells were used for TCR beta sequencing. The Qiagen DNeasy Blood Extraction Kit was used to extract genomic DNA from the blood cell samples. A remark on this clone: Its antigen is unknown.

This receptor was obtained from a middle-aged man in good health and CMV-seronegative. The sample comprised PBMCs. Recombination joined TRBV30 with TRBJ1-2; TRBD1 is a weak D gene call, 6 bases matching. The CDR3 corresponds to CAWSVNRVYYGYTF. In nucleotides, the sequence is TGTGCCTGGAGTGTAAACAGGGTCTACTATGGCTACACCTTC.